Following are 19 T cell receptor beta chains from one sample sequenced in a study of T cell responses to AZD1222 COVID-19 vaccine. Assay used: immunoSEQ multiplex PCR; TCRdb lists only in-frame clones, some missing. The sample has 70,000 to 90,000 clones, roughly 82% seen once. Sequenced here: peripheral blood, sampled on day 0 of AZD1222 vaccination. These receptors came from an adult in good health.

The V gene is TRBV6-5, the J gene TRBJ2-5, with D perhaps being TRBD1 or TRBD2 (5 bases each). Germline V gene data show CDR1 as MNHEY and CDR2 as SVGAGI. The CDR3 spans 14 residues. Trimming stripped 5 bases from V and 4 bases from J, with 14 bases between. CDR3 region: CASSTTGPTETQYF. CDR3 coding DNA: TGTGCCAGCAGTACCACGGGACCCACAGAGACCCAGTACTTC.

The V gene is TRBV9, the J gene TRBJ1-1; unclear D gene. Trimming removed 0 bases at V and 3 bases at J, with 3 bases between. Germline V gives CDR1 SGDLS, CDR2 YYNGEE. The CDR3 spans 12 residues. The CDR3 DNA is TGTGCCAGCAGCGTAGACGACACTGAAGCTTTCTTT. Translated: CASSVDDTEAFF.

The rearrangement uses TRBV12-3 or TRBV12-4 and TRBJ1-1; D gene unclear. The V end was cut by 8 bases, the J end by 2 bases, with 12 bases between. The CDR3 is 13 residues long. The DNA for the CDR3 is TGTGCCAGCTCCCTTTTAGAAAACACTGAAGCTTTCTTT. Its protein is CASSLLENTEAFF.

The CDR3 loop is CASSPAPRRETQYF. CDR3 sequence (DNA): TGTGCCAGCAGCCCAGCACCGCGGCGGGAGACCCAGTACTTC. The rearrangement uses TRBV7-9 and TRBJ2-5, with D unclear. Trimming removed 5 bases at V and 5 bases at J, with 15 bases between. Germline loops: CDR1 SEHNR, CDR2 FQNEAQ (reference sequence). This CDR3 contains 14 residues.

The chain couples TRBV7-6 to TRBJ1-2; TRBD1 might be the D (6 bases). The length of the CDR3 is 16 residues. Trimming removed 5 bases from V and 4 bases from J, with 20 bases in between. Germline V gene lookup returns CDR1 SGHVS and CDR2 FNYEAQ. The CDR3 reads CASSPTPDSQIYGYTF. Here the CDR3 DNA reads TGTGCCAGCAGCCCGACCCCGGACAGCCAAATCTATGGCTACACCTTC.

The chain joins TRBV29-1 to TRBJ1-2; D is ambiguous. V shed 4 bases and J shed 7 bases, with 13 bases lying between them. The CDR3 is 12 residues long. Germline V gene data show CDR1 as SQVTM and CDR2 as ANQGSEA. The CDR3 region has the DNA TGCAGCGTTGTCGAAGGGTCGCGTGGCTACACCTTC. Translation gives CSVVEGSRGYTF.

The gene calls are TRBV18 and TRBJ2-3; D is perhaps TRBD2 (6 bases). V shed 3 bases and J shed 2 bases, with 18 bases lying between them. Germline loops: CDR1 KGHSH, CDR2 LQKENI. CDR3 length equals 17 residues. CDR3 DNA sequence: TGTGCCAGCTCACCCCCTAGCGCCAAGCTTATCACAGATACGCAGTATTTT. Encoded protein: CASSPPSAKLITDTQYF.

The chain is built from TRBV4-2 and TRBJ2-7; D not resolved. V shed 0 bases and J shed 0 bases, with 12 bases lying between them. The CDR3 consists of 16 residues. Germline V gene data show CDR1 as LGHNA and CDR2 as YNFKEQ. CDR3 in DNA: TGTGCCAGCAGCCAAGATACGGGTGGATCCTCCTACGAGCAGTACTTC. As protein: CASSQDTGGSSYEQYF.

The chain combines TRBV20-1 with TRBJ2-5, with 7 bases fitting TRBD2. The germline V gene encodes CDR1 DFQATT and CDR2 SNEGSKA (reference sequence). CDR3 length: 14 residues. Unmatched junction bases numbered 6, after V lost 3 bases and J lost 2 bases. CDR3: CSASRSSGQETQYF. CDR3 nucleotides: TGCAGTGCTAGTAGGTCTAGCGGTCAAGAGACCCAGTACTTC.

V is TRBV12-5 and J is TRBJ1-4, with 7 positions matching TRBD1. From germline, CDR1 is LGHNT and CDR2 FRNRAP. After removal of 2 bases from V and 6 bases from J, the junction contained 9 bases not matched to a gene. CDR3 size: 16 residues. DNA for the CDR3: TGTGCTAGTGGTTTGTACTGGACAGGCTCGGATGAAAAACTGTTTTTT. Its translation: CASGLYWTGSDEKLFF.

The CDR3 sequence: CASRGNTEAFF. The DNA of the CDR3 is TGTGCCAGCAGAGGAAACACTGAAGCTTTCTTT. The chain links TRBV5-4 to TRBJ1-1, with unresolved D. The CDR3 contains 11 residues. Germline V gene lookup returns CDR1 SGHNT and CDR2 YYREEE (reference sequence). The V gene lost 5 bases and the J gene lost 2 bases, with 4 bases spanning the gap. The entire variable domain, with the rest obtained from reference TRBV5-4 and TRBJ1-1, is as follows: ETGVTQSPTHLIKTRGQQVTLRCSSQSGHNTVSWYQQALGQGPQFIFQYYREEENGRGNFPPRFSGLQFPNYSSELNVNALELDDSALYLCASRGNTEAFFGQGTRLTVV.

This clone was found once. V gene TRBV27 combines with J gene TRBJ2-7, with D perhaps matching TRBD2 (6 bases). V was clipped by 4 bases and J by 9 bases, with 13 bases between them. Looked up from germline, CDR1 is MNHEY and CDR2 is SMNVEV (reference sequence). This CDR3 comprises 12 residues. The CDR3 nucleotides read TGTGCCAGCAGTTCCCACCGGGGAGGGCAGTACTTC. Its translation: CASSSHRGGQYF.

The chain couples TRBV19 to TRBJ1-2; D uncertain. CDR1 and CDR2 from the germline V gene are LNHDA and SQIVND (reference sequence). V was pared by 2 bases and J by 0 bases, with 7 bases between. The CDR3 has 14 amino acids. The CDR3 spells CASSISKTNYGYTF. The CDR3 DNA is TGTGCCAGTAGTATAAGCAAAACTAACTATGGCTACACCTTC.

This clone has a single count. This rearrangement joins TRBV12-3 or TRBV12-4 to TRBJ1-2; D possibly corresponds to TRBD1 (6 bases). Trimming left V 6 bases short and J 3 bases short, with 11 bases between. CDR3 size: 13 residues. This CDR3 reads CASRVQGDYGYTF. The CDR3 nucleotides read TGTGCCAGCAGAGTACAGGGAGACTATGGCTACACCTTC.

The CDR3 sequence is CASSSETGAGNTIYF. The CDR3 bases are TGCGCCAGCAGCTCGGAGACAGGGGCTGGAAACACCATATATTTT. The rearrangement uses TRBV5-1 and TRBJ1-3, with 8 positions matching TRBD1. From germline, CDR1 is SGHRS and CDR2 YFSETQ. This CDR3 comprises 15 residues. J lost 2 bases, V lost 3 bases, and 4 bases had no gene match.

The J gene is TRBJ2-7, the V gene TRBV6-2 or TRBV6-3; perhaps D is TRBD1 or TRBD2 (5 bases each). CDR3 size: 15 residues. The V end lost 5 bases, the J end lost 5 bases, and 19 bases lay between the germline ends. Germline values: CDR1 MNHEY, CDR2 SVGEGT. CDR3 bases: TGTGCCAGCAGTGCCAAAGGTCAGGGACCCCACGAGCAGTACTTC. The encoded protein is CASSAKGQGPHEQYF.

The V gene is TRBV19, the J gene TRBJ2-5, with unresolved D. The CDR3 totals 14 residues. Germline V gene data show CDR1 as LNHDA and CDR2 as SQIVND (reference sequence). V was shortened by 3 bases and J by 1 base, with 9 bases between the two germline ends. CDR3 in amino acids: CASSMGPRQETQYF. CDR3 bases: TGTGCCAGTAGTATGGGTCCCCGCCAAGAGACCCAGTACTTC.

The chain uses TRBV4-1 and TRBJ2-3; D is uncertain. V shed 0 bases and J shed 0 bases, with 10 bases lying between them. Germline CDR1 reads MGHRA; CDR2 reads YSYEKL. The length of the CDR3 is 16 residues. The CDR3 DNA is TGCGCCAGCAGCCAAGACCGCGGAGTAAGCACAGATACGCAGTATTTT. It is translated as CASSQDRGVSTDTQYF.

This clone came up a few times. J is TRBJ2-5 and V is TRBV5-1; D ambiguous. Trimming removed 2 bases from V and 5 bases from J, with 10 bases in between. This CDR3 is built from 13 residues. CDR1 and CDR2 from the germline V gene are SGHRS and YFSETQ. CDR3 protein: CASSLAPLETQYF. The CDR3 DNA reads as TGCGCCAGCAGCTTAGCTCCGCTCGAGACCCAGTACTTC.